Below, one T cell receptor beta chain is given with its context. What it binds is unknown. The CDR3 totals 14 residues. The germline gives CDR1 DFQATT, CDR2 SNEGSKA (reference sequence). Trimming removed 1 base at V and 2 bases at J, with 10 bases between. The sample comes from a study of T cell repertoires in cytomegalovirus infection. Study-wide results and limits: People with CMV and the relevant HLA were identified by cumulative public TCR beta family frequency. HLA-C-restricted CMV clonotypes gave the most frequent clonotype in two of eight donors.

TCRdb reprocessed the reads via MiXCR and lists one record per CDR3 protein. The sample shows roughly 320,000 distinct CDR3 sequences, roughly 9.3% of them seen only once. The genes are TRBV20-1 and TRBJ2-3; D is perhaps TRBD2 (5 bases). The sample was PBMCs. The source of this sequence is a human donor in good health (CMV status not recorded). Some clones in this sample may be carry-over from other donors' samples. This CDR3 is CSARVPGYTDTQYF. Written as DNA, the CDR3 is TGCAGTGCTAGAGTTCCGGGGTACACAGATACGCAGTATTTT.